This T cell receptor beta chain comes out of a study of early stage breast cancer tumors. In germline, CDR1 is SGHVS, CDR2 FNYEAQ. V was pared by 0 bases and J by 5 bases, with 12 bases between. This CDR3 is 15 amino acids long. The assay was immunoSEQ multiplex PCR, and TCRdb's table has in-frame clones only and misses some. The sample lists 50,000 to 65,000 clones; approximately 80% were seen once. Specimen: blood. The sequence came from a person aged 25 to 45 with breast cancer. The V call is TRBV7-6, the J call TRBJ2-3; D gene uncertain. The CDR3 loop is CASSLAGKSGDTQYF. The CDR3 bases are TGTGCCAGCAGCTTAGCGGGAAAGTCAGGAGATACGCAGTATTTT.